This is a list of T cell receptor beta chains from one sample in a study of OX40 agonist ivuxolimab in advanced cancers. TCRdb keeps only in-frame clones here, not all; method: immunoSEQ multiplex PCR. The sample shows roughly 56,000 clones, approximately 90% of them seen only once. The starting material was CD4+ or CD8+ T cells sorted from blood, obtained in a trial of the OX40 agonist ivuxolimab. The receptor source for this set is an adult with an advanced solid tumor such as melanoma, head and neck, liver or kidney cancer. The CDR3 runs from the conserved cysteine through the conserved F or W. A D gene is named only where the DNA matches it firmly. Expanded clones get a size class; other rows say once, few or many, or leave the size out.

TRBJ1-5 TRBV2 TRBD1 - CASSGGQGNQPQHF TGTGCCAGCAGTGGGGGACAGGGCAATCAGCCCCAGCATTTT
TRBJ2-2 TRBV5-1 - - CASSLTGNTGELFF TGCGCCAGCAGCTTGACTGGAAACACCGGGGAGCTGTTTTTT
TRBJ1-5 TRBV6-5 - - CASSYRSDSNQPQHF TGTGCCAGCAGTTATAGGTCAGATAGCAATCAGCCCCAGCATTTT
TRBJ2-5 TRBV7-6 - - CASSPPQETQYF TGTGCCAGCAGCCCGCCTCAAGAGACCCAGTACTTC
TRBJ1-1 TRBV5-1 - - CASSPPTRSLNTEAFF TGCGCCAGCAGCCCACCTACCCGATCATTGAACACTGAAGCTTTCTTT
TRBJ1-1 TRBV18 - few CASSPLPQDPNTEAFF TGTGCCAGCTCACCACTTCCTCAGGACCCGAACACTGAAGCTTTCTTT
TRBJ2-1 TRBV5-1 - once CASSLGVGEGEQFF TGCGCCAGCAGCTTGGGTGTGGGAGAGGGAGAGCAGTTCTTC
TRBJ2-1 TRBV10-3 - - CAIGGADYYNEQFF TGTGCCATCGGGGGTGCGGATTACTACAATGAGCAGTTCTTC
TRBJ1-2 TRBV9 TRBD1 - CASAYTWTGGGYTF TGTGCCAGCGCATACACCTGGACAGGCGGGGGCTACACCTTC
TRBJ2-5 TRBV5-6 - - CASSLGPMGIIQETQYF TGTGCCAGCAGCTTGGGACCAATGGGGATTATCCAAGAGACCCAGTACTTC
TRBJ1-5 TRBV30 - - CAWSNTASNQPQHF TGTGCCTGGAGTAATACAGCTAGCAATCAGCCCCAGCATTTT
TRBJ1-1 TRBV29-1 - - CSVEGLNTEAFF TGCAGCGTTGAAGGACTGAACACTGAAGCTTTCTTT
TRBJ2-3 TRBV30 TRBD2 - CAWTSGGSHTQYF TGTGCCTGGACGTCTGGCGGGAGTCATACGCAGTATTTT
TRBJ2-1 TRBV11-2 TRBD2 - CASSSLRLAGPYNEQFF TGTGCCAGCAGCTCCCTAAGACTAGCGGGACCCTACAATGAGCAGTTCTTC
TRBJ2-1 TRBV19 - once CASSPGGSLGGEQFF TGTGCCAGTAGTCCAGGGGGGAGTCTGGGAGGTGAGCAGTTCTTC
TRBJ2-1 TRBV5-4 TRBD1 - CASSDPRTGHNEQFF TGTGCCAGCAGCGACCCCAGGACAGGGCACAATGAGCAGTTCTTC
TRBJ1-1 TRBV5-1 - - CASSHDTEAFF TGCGCCAGCAGCCACGACACTGAAGCTTTCTTT
TRBJ2-1 TRBV4-1 TRBD2 - CASSLTAGGPYNEQFF TGCGCCAGCAGCCTCACGGCGGGAGGGCCATACAATGAGCAGTTCTTC
TRBJ2-6 TRBV5-4 - - CASSLHLSGANVLTF TGTGCCAGCAGCCTACATCTCTCTGGGGCCAACGTCCTGACTTTC
TRBJ2-3 TRBV5-1 - - CASSLGLPTDTQYF TGCGCCAGCAGCTTGGGACTGCCAACAGATACGCAGTATTTT
TRBJ1-3 TRBV5-5 - - CASSLDRAGNTIYF TGTGCCAGCAGCTTGGACAGGGCTGGAAACACCATATATTTT
TRBJ2-7 TRBV6-1 - - CASSMGHGSYEQYF TGTGCCAGCAGTATGGGACACGGCTCCTACGAGCAGTACTTC
TRBJ2-2 TRBV28 TRBD2 - CASSPGLAGDRTGELFF TGTGCCAGCAGTCCGGGACTAGCGGGAGATCGAACCGGGGAGCTGTTTTTT
TRBJ1-5 TRBV2 - - CASSELYDQRNQPQHF TGTGCCAGCAGTGAATTATACGACCAACGCAATCAGCCCCAGCATTTT
TRBJ1-2 TRBV5-1 - - CASSLAAFLNYGYTF TGCGCCAGCAGCTTGGCTGCGTTCCTTAACTATGGCTACACCTTC
TRBJ2-3 TRBV5-1 - few CASSLMGGGTDTQYF TGCGCCAGCAGCTTGATGGGGGGCGGCACAGATACGCAGTATTTT
TRBJ2-7 TRBV18 - - CASSPPPPINEQYF TGTGCCAGCTCACCACCCCCGCCGATTAACGAGCAGTACTTC
TRBJ2-5 TRBV25-1 - - CASSEFAGQETQYF TGTGCCAGCAGTGAATTCGCGGGACAAGAGACCCAGTACTTC
TRBJ2-4 TRBV4-2 TRBD2 - CASSPGGAPIQYF TGTGCCAGCAGCCCGGGGGGGGCGCCCATTCAGTACTTC
TRBJ2-4 TRBV2 TRBD2 - CASSETGTSGRMSKNIQYF TGTGCCAGCAGTGAAACCGGGACTAGCGGGAGGATGTCCAAAAACATTCAGTACTTC
TRBJ1-1 TRBV19 - - CASSLQGLNTEAFF TGTGCCAGTAGTTTACAGGGTTTGAACACTGAAGCTTTCTTT
TRBJ1-2 TRBV5-6 - - CASSSPYLQGIDGYTF TGTGCCAGCAGCTCGCCGTATCTACAGGGTATTGATGGCTACACCTTC
TRBJ2-1 TRBV15 TRBD2 - CATSKTSGSGGEQFF TGTGCCACCAGCAAGACTAGCGGGAGTGGAGGTGAGCAGTTCTTC
TRBJ2-7 TRBV2 - - CASSLGRGFVQYF TGTGCCAGCAGTCTTGGACGGGGGTTCGTGCAGTACTTC
TRBJ2-7 TRBV7-3 - - CASSLGPAQTYEQYF TGTGCCAGCAGCTTAGGCCCAGCGCAAACCTACGAGCAGTACTTC
TRBJ2-5 TRBV30 TRBD2 - CAWSVLAGVRETQYF TGTGCCTGGAGTGTACTGGCGGGAGTCAGAGAGACCCAGTACTTC
TRBJ1-5 TRBV5-1 - - CASSLYSGEGQPQHF TGCGCCAGCAGCTTGTATTCAGGGGAGGGCCAGCCCCAGCATTTT
TRBJ2-3 TRBV27 - once CASSPGRLADTQYF TGTGCCAGCAGTCCAGGACGCTTAGCAGATACGCAGTATTTT
TRBJ2-1 TRBV19 TRBD2 few CASNIGAGGGSYNEQFF TGTGCCAGTAACATCGGAGCGGGAGGAGGTTCCTACAATGAGCAGTTCTTC
TRBJ2-6 TRBV10-3 - once CATRTAGSGANVLTF TGTGCCACCCGAACGGCCGGGTCTGGGGCCAACGTCCTGACTTTC
TRBJ2-5 TRBV6-5 - - CATRSGGQETQYF TGTGCCACCAGGAGTGGGGGACAAGAGACCCAGTACTTC
TRBJ2-5 TRBV27 - - CASSLFRGGGETQYF TGTGCCAGCAGTTTATTTAGGGGCGGCGGAGAGACCCAGTACTTC
TRBJ2-1 TRBV6-1 - - CASSEMKLAVYEQFF TGTGCCAGCAGTGAAATGAAATTAGCTGTCTATGAGCAGTTCTTC
TRBJ2-3 TRBV9 - - CASSVGESTDTQYF TGTGCCAGCAGCGTAGGTGAGAGCACAGATACGCAGTATTTT
TRBJ2-1 TRBV29-1 - - CSVGGNEQFF TGCAGCGTTGGGGGCAATGAGCAGTTCTTC
TRBJ1-5 TRBV7-9 - - CASSLEGEPQPQHF TGTGCCAGCAGCTTAGAAGGCGAACCTCAGCCCCAGCATTTT
TRBJ2-2 TRBV6-1 - - CASSKTLRDTGELFF TGTGCCAGCAGTAAGACACTGCGGGACACCGGGGAGCTGTTTTTT
TRBJ2-1 TRBV28 - - CASRPPGQRGEQFF TGTGCCAGCAGACCGCCGGGCCAAAGGGGTGAGCAGTTCTTC
TRBJ2-5 TRBV7-2 - few CASSFPSEETQYF TGTGCCAGCAGCTTTCCTAGCGAGGAGACCCAGTACTTC
TRBJ1-1 TRBV30 - - CAWSVYRATEAFF TGTGCCTGGAGTGTGTACAGGGCCACTGAAGCTTTCTTT
TRBJ2-2 TRBV7-9 TRBD2 - CASSNPGGNTGELFF TGTGCCAGCAGCAACCCGGGAGGCAACACCGGGGAGCTGTTTTTT
TRBJ1-5 TRBV23-1 TRBD1 - CASSQSGQGNQPQHF TGCGCCAGCAGTCAATCGGGACAGGGGAATCAGCCCCAGCATTTT